Listed here are 13 T cell receptor beta chains from one sample, sequenced in a study of cytomegalovirus exposure and HLA in healthy donors. Researchers ran the PCR with 60 Vbeta and 13 Jbeta primers. Sequenced by immunoSEQ multiplex PCR; TCRdb stores in-frame clones only, minus some. The data show more than 100,000 clones, less than 75% seen once. What was sequenced was PBMCs. Receptors originate from a woman aged 40 to 50 in good health and CMV-seronegative.

As concerns this clone: At one end, the junction sequence differs from germline, possibly due to a read error. V is TRBV7-9 and J is TRBJ2-3, with 7 bases lining up with TRBD2. CDR3 length equals 15 residues. CDR1 and CDR2 from the germline V gene are SEHNR and FQNEAQ (reference sequence). DNA of the CDR3: TGTACCAGCAGCTACGCTCCCACAAGACTAGCAACGCAGTATTTT. Protein sequence: CTSSYAPTRLATQYF.

The chain uses TRBV7-2 and TRBJ2-7, with D perhaps matching TRBD1 (6 bases). The CDR3 totals 13 residues. The V end was cut by 5 bases, the J end by 3 bases, with 11 bases between. CDR1 and CDR2 (germline): SGHTA, FQGNSA. CDR3 coding DNA: TGTGCCAGCAGCCGACAGGATTTCTACGAGCAGTACTTC. Translating gives CASSRQDFYEQYF.

The rearrangement joins TRBV7-2 to TRBJ1-1; the D gene is possibly TRBD1 (5 bases). The CDR3 consists of 14 residues. CDR1 is SGHTA and CDR2 is FQGNSA in the germline V gene. Trimming left V 4 bases short and J 1 base short, with 10 bases between. The CDR3 nucleotides read TGTGCCAGCAGCTCCGGGGGTGGGAACACTGAAGCTTTCTTT. It specifies CASSSGGGNTEAFF.

The chain links TRBV18 to TRBJ1-6, with D unresolved. The CDR3 is made up of 14 amino acids. V was cut by 6 bases and J by 9 bases, with 15 bases left in between. Germline lookup yields CDR1 KGHSH and CDR2 LQKENI. The CDR3 DNA follows: TGTGCCAGCTCTCCAGATCGGGTTAGTTCACCCCTCCACTTT. This sequence encodes CASSPDRVSSPLHF.

The chain is built from TRBV6-1 and TRBJ1-5; D is unclear. This CDR3 contains 13 residues. Trimming shortened V by 2 bases and J by 5 bases, and 7 bases separated the two germline ends. Per the germline V gene, CDR1 is MNHNS and CDR2 is SASEGT. CDR3 in DNA: TGTGCCAGCAGTGAAACCTATTATCAGCCCCAGCATTTT. Amino acids: CASSETYYQPQHF.

This clone was observed a few times. The chain combines TRBV7-3 with TRBJ1-1, with D perhaps matching TRBD1 (5 bases). The germline CDR1 and CDR2 sequences are SGHTA and FQGTGA. This CDR3 region has 14 residues. Trimming cost V 6 bases and J 1 base, with 12 bases left between them. CDR3 DNA: TGTGCCAGCAGGACGGGACTGTGGAACACTGAAGCTTTCTTT. Its protein product is CASRTGLWNTEAFF.

The chain employs TRBV6-1 and TRBJ2-1, with D perhaps matching TRBD2 (6 bases). The CDR3 loop spans 15 amino acids. V was trimmed by 6 bases and J by 8 bases, leaving 20 bases between them. In germline, CDR1 is MNHNS, CDR2 SASEGT. The CDR3 here is CASREPGLSLDEQFF. The CDR3 DNA is TGTGCCAGCAGAGAACCGGGACTCTCATTAGATGAGCAGTTCTTC.

This chain uses TRBV6-5 with TRBJ1-1; tentative D call: TRBD1 (5 bases). Trimming took off 6 bases at V and 1 base at J, with 12 bases between the two ends. This CDR3 region has 14 residues. CDR1 is MNHEY and CDR2 is SVGAGI in the germline V gene. The CDR3 DNA reads as TGTGCCAGCAGCCGACCCGGACAGAACACTGAAGCTTTCTTT. Translating gives CASSRPGQNTEAFF.

The V call is TRBV11-3, the J call TRBJ2-7; 11 positions match TRBD1. The germline V gene encodes CDR1 SGHNT and CDR2 YENEEA. The CDR3 extends over 17 amino acids. The ends lost 1 base at V and 4 bases at J; junction bases unmatched: 9. The CDR3 bases are TGTGCCAGCAGCTTAGGGAACGGACAGGGGGCGTTGTACGAGCAGTACTTC. This codes for CASSLGNGQGALYEQYF.

This chain links TRBV5-1 with TRBJ2-2, with D maybe TRBD2 (7 bases). CDR1 is SGHRS, CDR2 YFSETQ, per germline. The CDR3 extends over 15 amino acids. The V gene lost 0 bases and the J gene lost 6 bases, with 12 bases spanning the gap. CDR3 sequence: CASSLVGGRSGELFF. The CDR3 DNA reads as TGCGCCAGCAGCTTGGTCGGGGGGCGATCCGGGGAGCTGTTTTTT.

This clone was seen more than once but under ten times. The V call is TRBV29-1, the J call TRBJ2-5; D is undetermined. This CDR3 has 10 residues. Trimming stripped 6 bases from V and 5 bases from J, with 7 bases between. The germline CDR1 and CDR2 sequences are SQVTM and ANQGSEA. CDR3 sequence: CSVRVETQYF. The CDR3, as DNA: TGCAGCGTCCGGGTGGAGACCCAGTACTTC.

The chain is built from TRBV19 and TRBJ2-1; TRBD2 is a possible D gene (5 bases). From germline, CDR1 is LNHDA and CDR2 SQIVND (reference sequence). V lost 5 bases, J lost 9 bases, and 14 bases lay in between. The CDR3 is 13 residues long. CDR3 DNA sequence: TGTGCCAGTAGTGCTCAGGACTTCGGTGAGCAGTTCTTC. Translated: CASSAQDFGEQFF.

In its sample, this clone was seen once. The chain combines TRBV7-3 with TRBJ1-2, with 9 nucleotides matching TRBD1. Germline trimming cut 4 bases from V and 7 bases from J; bases unmatched to any gene: 10. Germline assignment: CDR1 SGHTA and CDR2 FQGTGA. CDR3 size: 15 residues. CDR3 sequence: CASSSTTGGESGYTF. Written as DNA, the CDR3 is TGTGCCAGCAGCTCCACGACAGGGGGGGAAAGTGGCTACACCTTC.